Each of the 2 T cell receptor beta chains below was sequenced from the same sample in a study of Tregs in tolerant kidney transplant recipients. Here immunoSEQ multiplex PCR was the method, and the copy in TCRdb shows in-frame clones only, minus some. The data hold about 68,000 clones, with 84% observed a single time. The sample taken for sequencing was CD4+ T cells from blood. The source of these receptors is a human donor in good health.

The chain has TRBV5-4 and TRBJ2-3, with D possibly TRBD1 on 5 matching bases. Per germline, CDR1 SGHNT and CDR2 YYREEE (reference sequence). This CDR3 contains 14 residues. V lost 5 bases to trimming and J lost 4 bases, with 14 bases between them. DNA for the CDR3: TGTGCCAGCAGACCCGACAGAAATGCAGATACGCAGTATTTT. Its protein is CASRPDRNADTQYF. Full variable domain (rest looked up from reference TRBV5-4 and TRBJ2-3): ETGVTQSPTHLIKTRGQQVTLRCSSQSGHNTVSWYQQALGQGPQFIFQYYREEENGRGNFPPRFSGLQFPNYSSELNVNALELDDSALYLCASRPDRNADTQYFGPGTRLTVL.

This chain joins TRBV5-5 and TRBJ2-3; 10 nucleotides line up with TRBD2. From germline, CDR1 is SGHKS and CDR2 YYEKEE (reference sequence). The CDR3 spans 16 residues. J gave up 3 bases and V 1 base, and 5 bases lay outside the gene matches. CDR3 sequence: CASSLYASGSTDTQYF. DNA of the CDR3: TGTGCCAGCAGCTTGTACGCTAGCGGGAGTACAGATACGCAGTATTTT.